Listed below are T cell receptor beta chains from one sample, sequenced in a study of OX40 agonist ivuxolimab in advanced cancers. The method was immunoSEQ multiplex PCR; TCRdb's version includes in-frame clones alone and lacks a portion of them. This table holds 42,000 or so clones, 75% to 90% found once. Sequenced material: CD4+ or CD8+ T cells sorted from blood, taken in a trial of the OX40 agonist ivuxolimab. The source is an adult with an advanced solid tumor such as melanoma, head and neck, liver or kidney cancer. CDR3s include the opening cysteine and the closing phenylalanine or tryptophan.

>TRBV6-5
CASSYSIRGTDTQYF
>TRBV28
CASSLGWGSGNTIYF
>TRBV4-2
CASRSLQETQYF
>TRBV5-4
CASSWGGTDSYEQYF
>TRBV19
CASNPSGGGGSTEAFF
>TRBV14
CASSPYTSGEQFF
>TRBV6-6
CASRTSGYYNEQFF
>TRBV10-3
CAISDPDTPSTDTQYF
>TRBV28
CASSSSRYIGEQFF
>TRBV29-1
CSVEILGTSSYEQYF
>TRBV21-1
CASSSRSSGNTIYF
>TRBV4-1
CASSQVVGTSGTEQYF
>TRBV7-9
CASSVMGSHQYF
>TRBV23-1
CASSQFPDRSSYEQYF
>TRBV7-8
CASSQGGLPDPYEQYF
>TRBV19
CATGQGFNEQYF
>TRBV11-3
CASSPRTSGGSTDTQYF
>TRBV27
CASSITGGLTDTQYF
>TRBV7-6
CASSLVSPSYNEQFF
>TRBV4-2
CASSRLAGAAPEQYF
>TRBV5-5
CASSLAGQGRSYGYTF
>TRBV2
CASNWGTGGTYSNQPQHF
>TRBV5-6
CASSLGDEIPEAFF
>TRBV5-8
CASVRGLETQYF
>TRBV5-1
CASSLISQGYTQNIQYF
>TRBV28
CASTRTGISEQYF
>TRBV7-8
CASSLSTYEQYF
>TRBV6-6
CASSSGTGNEQFF
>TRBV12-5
CASDQREFTDTQYF
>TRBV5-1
CASSLWTGDNQPQHF
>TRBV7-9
CASSLGVTEAFF
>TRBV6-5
CASSYSDAAYEQYF
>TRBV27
CASSYAGSSYNEQFF
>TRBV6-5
CASSYSTLGGNYGYTF
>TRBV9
CASSASGGAAGTDTQYF
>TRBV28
CASSLGKFDEQYF
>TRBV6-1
CASSGLPGQLDLNTEAFF
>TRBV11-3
CASSLDSGGAASYGYTF
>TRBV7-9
CASSLAQFMGYTF
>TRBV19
CASSRWGTEAFF
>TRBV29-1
CSVLDTEAFF
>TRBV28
CASSLPGTYEQYF
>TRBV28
CASSPHGTLYNEKLFF
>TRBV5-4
CASSWTGSNYGYTF
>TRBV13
CASSGEGEGTDTQYF
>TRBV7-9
CASSLGGREYEQFF
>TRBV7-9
CASGTGVSYEQYF
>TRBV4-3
CASSQGDRPGDEQYF
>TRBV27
CASSLGVAGYEQFF
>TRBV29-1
CSVEGAGAPSNEQFF
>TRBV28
CASSYGTGGGEKLFF
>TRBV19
CASRLTEFYGYTF
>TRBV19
CASSIDSGGELPRGQFF
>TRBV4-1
CASSDPGDGSYNEQFF
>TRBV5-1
CASCLQEQEGTDTQYF
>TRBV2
CASREGVSTYEQYF
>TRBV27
CASSPGHEAFF
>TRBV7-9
CASSQGVTEAFF
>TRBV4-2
CASSQQGAGGYTF